The TCR beta chain under discussion was sequenced for a study of blood T cell repertoires in COVID-19. The overall study: Some COVID-19 samples were acute and others convalescent; all came from the United States, Italy and Spain.

This CDR3 spans 15 amino acids. Trimming pared 2 bases from V and 0 bases from J, leaving 8 bases between. CDR1 and CDR2 from the germline V gene are SEHNR and FQNEAQ (reference sequence). Assay: immunoSEQ multiplex PCR; the TCRdb copy retains only in-frame clones and omits some. The table lists approximately 90,000 clones, 80% to 90% of them singletons. The sequenced material came from peripheral blood. The clonotype comes from a human donor with acute or convalescent COVID-19. The donor label of this sample is uncertain. This chain links TRBV7-9 with TRBJ1-5; no reliable D call. CDR3 DNA sequence: TGTGCCAGCAGCTTAAAGGAGTCTAGCAATCAGCCCCAGCATTTT. Its protein is CASSLKESSNQPQHF.